One and the same sample provided the 23 T cell receptor beta chains below, sequenced in a study of cytomegalovirus exposure and HLA in healthy donors. Primers: 60 Vbeta forward and 13 Jbeta reverse. TCRdb's copy holds only in-frame clones and misses some; the assay was immunoSEQ multiplex PCR. The sample includes 160,000 or so clones, approximately 88% seen only once; the top ten take 0.85% to 1%. Material: PBMCs. The origin of the receptors is a woman in her twenties or thirties in good health and CMV-seronegative.

This clone appeared a few times. J is TRBJ1-4 and V is TRBV5-6; D is ambiguous. The CDR3 runs 14 residues. Germline V gives CDR1 SGHDT, CDR2 YYEEEE. With 4 bases removed from V and 0 bases from J, the gap between germline ends came to 7 bases. Here the CDR3 DNA reads TGTGCCAGCAGCCCAAGAGCAACTAATGAAAAACTGTTTTTT. Protein: CASSPRATNEKLFF. Based on the CDR3 plus reference TRBV5-6 and TRBJ1-4, the full variable domain is DAGVTQSPTHLIKTRGQQVTLRCSPKSGHDTVSWYQQALGQGPQFIFQYYEEEERQRGNFPDRFSGHQFPNYSSELNVNALLLGDSALYLCASSPRATNEKLFFGSGTQLSVL.

The table lists this clone with a count of one. This chain uses TRBV27 with TRBJ2-4; 12 bases line up with TRBD2. The germline CDR1 and CDR2 sequences are MNHEY and SMNVEV (reference sequence). The CDR3 consists of 15 residues. Germline trimming cut 4 bases from V and 7 bases from J; bases unmatched to any gene: 5. CDR3 residues: CASSSTSGSGNIQYF. DNA of the CDR3: TGTGCCAGCAGTTCGACTAGCGGGAGCGGTAACATTCAGTACTTC.

The J gene is TRBJ2-1, the V gene TRBV27; 10 bases agree with TRBD2. The CDR3 covers 14 residues. V lost 8 bases, J lost 6 bases, and 7 bases stayed unmatched. The germline CDR1 and CDR2 sequences are MNHEY and SMNVEV (reference sequence). The CDR3 sequence is CASGKREGRNEQFF. The CDR3 nucleotides read TGTGCCAGCGGAAAGCGGGAGGGCCGCAATGAGCAGTTCTTC.

The chain is built from TRBV10-3 and TRBJ2-6; D is undetermined. CDR1 is ENHRY, CDR2 SYGVKD, per germline. V was trimmed by 3 bases and J by 0 bases, leaving 12 bases between them. CDR3 length: 17 amino acids. In DNA form, the CDR3 reads TGTGCCATCAGTGAAGACACACCGAGCTCTGGGGCCAACGTCCTGACTTTC. This encodes CAISEDTPSSGANVLTF.

The chain uses TRBV27 and TRBJ1-2, with 7 positions matching TRBD1. V shed 6 bases, J shed 2 bases, and the junction held 12 bases outside the gene matches. The CDR3 is 16 residues long. Germline loops: CDR1 MNHEY, CDR2 SMNVEV (reference sequence). The CDR3 protein is CASRTERDSQNYGYTF. CDR3 DNA: TGTGCCAGCAGAACCGAACGGGACAGCCAAAACTATGGCTACACCTTC.

The V gene is TRBV19, the J gene TRBJ2-7; 11 bases line up with TRBD1. Losses at the gene ends were 6 bases for V and 3 bases for J; bases not matched to a gene: 4. The CDR3 contains 14 residues. Germline V CDR1 and CDR2: LNHDA, SQIVND (reference sequence). CDR3 in DNA: TGTGCCAGTAGAAGGGACAGGGGGAGCTACGAGCAGTACTTC. Translated, it gives CASRRDRGSYEQYF.

The CDR3 coding sequence is TGTGCCAGCAGTTACACGACAGGGAGCGATCAGCCCCAGCATTTT. Its protein product is CASSYTTGSDQPQHF. The chain recombines TRBV6-5 with TRBJ1-5; the match to TRBD1 covers 7 bases. V shed 2 bases, J shed 5 bases, and the junction held 6 bases outside the gene matches. Germline V gene lookup returns CDR1 MNHEY and CDR2 SVGAGI. The CDR3 loop spans 15 amino acids.

This clone appeared a few times. The V gene is TRBV4-1, the J gene TRBJ2-2; 12 bases align to TRBD2. V shed 4 bases, J shed 3 bases, and the junction held 6 bases outside the gene matches. The CDR3 has 17 amino acids. The germline V gene has CDR1 MGHRA and CDR2 YSYEKL. This chain's CDR3 is CASSRQLAGGYTGELFF. In DNA form, the CDR3 reads TGCGCCAGCAGCCGCCAGCTAGCGGGAGGGTACACCGGGGAGCTGTTTTTT.

The V gene is TRBV27, the J gene TRBJ2-5, with 12 bases identical to TRBD2. This CDR3 spans 18 amino acids. Trimming removed 8 bases from V and 0 bases from J; junction bases left unmatched: 13. Germline V gene lookup returns CDR1 MNHEY and CDR2 SMNVEV (reference sequence). The CDR3 DNA follows: TGTGCCAGCGGGTCCCCCCGACTAGCGGGGGCATACCAAGAGACCCAGTACTTC. Its translation: CASGSPRLAGAYQETQYF.

With regard to this clone: The CDR3 carries no conserved terminal phenylalanine or tryptophan, so it likely arises from a read error. The DNA is left out, because the CDR3 cannot be placed on it with certainty; the CDR3 is given as TCRdb lists it. The chain is built from TRBV2 and TRBJ1-1; the D call TRBD1 from the table was never checked on the DNA. The CDR3 is 11 residues long, ends included. Germline V CDR1 and CDR2: SNHLY, FYNNEI. This CDR3 is CASSADPGQDG.

This chain links TRBV5-1 with TRBJ1-2; TRBD1 matches 7 bases. J lost 4 bases, V lost 4 bases, and 4 bases had no gene match. Germline CDR1 SGHRS, CDR2 YFSETQ. CDR3 length equals 13 residues. The CDR3 here is CASSLGTAYGYTF. For the CDR3, the DNA is TGCGCCAGCAGCCTCGGGACAGCCTATGGCTACACCTTC.

Remarks on this clone: At the DNA level, this CDR3 is encoded by other sequences in the same sample as well. The chain carries TRBV28 and TRBJ1-5, with 8 bases matching TRBD1. J gave up 2 bases and V 6 bases, and 6 bases lay outside the gene matches. The CDR3 runs to 15 residues. Germline V gene sequence: CDR1 MDHEN, CDR2 SYDVKM. CDR3 sequence: CASRTGGEGNQPQHF. In DNA, the CDR3 is TGTGCCAGCAGAACAGGGGGAGAAGGCAATCAGCCCCAGCATTTT. The full variable domain, in which reference TRBV28 and TRBJ1-5 provide the parts outside the CDR3, is DVKVTQSSRYLVKRTGEKVFLECVQDMDHENMFWYRQDPGLGLRLIYFSYDVKMKEKGDIPEGYSVSREKKERFSLILESASTNQTSMYLCASRTGGEGNQPQHFGDGTRLSIL.

The CDR3 region has the DNA TGCGCCAGCAGAGGAGGGGCGCCCAACACCGGGGAGCTGTTTTTT. This codes for CASRGGAPNTGELFF. The J gene is TRBJ2-2, the V gene TRBV5-1, with a weak D call TRBD2 (6 bases). The CDR3 sequence is 15 residues long. CDR1 is SGHRS and CDR2 is YFSETQ in the germline V gene. V lost 5 bases and J lost 2, with 13 bases in between.

This chain connects TRBV7-9 to TRBJ1-1, with D tentatively TRBD1 (6 bases). Germline loops: CDR1 SEHNR, CDR2 FQNEAQ (reference sequence). Trimming stripped 4 bases from V and 4 bases from J, with 16 bases between. The CDR3 sequence is 15 residues long. The CDR3 loop is CASSSTTGLGTEAFF. CDR3 nucleotides: TGTGCCAGCAGCTCGACCACAGGGTTGGGCACTGAAGCTTTCTTT.

The chain recombines TRBV11-3 with TRBJ1-1, with D unresolved. The germline V gene has CDR1 SGHNT and CDR2 YENEEA. The CDR3 is made up of 13 amino acids. V was cut by 5 bases and J by 7 bases, with 14 bases left in between. In DNA form, the CDR3 reads TGTGCCAGCAGCCAACGAGGAGGGTTTGAAGCTTTCTTT. Translating gives CASSQRGGFEAFF. The variable domain in full, with the rest retrieved from reference TRBV11-3 and TRBJ1-1, is EAGVVQSPRYKIIEKKQPVAFWCNPISGHNTLYWYLQNLGQGPELLIRYENEEAVDDSQLPKDRFSAERLKGVDSTLKIQPAELGDSAVYLCASSQRGGFEAFFGQGTRLTVV.

This chain connects TRBV27 to TRBJ2-7; TRBD1 matches 9 bases. The CDR3 extends over 15 amino acids. V was pared by 6 bases and J by 3 bases, with 9 bases of the junction left unmatched. The germline CDR1 and CDR2 sequences are MNHEY and SMNVEV (reference sequence). In nucleotides, the CDR3 is TGTGCCAGCAGGCCCAAGCCGGGACAGGGCTACGAGCAGTACTTC. Amino acid sequence: CASRPKPGQGYEQYF.

V and J are TRBV5-5 and TRBJ2-7, with D possibly TRBD2 on 8 matching bases. The germline V and J ends were trimmed by 4 bases and 3 bases, with 17 bases remaining between them. From germline, CDR1 is SGHKS and CDR2 YYEKEE (reference sequence). This CDR3 comprises 15 residues. CDR3 nucleotides: TGTGCCAGCAGCCGGGAGGGGGCAGGGGGCTACGAGCAGTACTTC. It translates to CASSREGAGGYEQYF.

The chain recombines TRBV20-1 with TRBJ1-2; D unclear. The CDR3 is 10 amino acids. V was pared by 6 bases and J by 8 bases, with 10 bases between. Germline-derived CDR1 and CDR2 are DFQATT and SNEGSKA (reference sequence). Written as DNA, the CDR3 is TGCAGTGCCATTTTTGAGGGCTACACCTTC. Translating gives CSAIFEGYTF.

On this clone itself: No DNA is shown, since the ends of the CDR3 on it are uncertain; the CDR3 is the one TCRdb lists. This sequence joins TRBV12-1 and TRBJ1-1; TRBD1 is the table's D call, not checked against the DNA. TRBV12-1 is given as a pseudogene. The CDR3 has 16 amino acids, counting both end residues. CDR3 region: CASSWGQGTMNTEAFF.

The chain uses TRBV6-1 and TRBJ2-1; D unresolved. CDR1 MNHNS and CDR2 SASEGT come from the germline V gene. The length of the CDR3 is 15 residues. The germline V and J ends were trimmed by 11 bases and 8 bases, with 25 bases remaining between them. CDR3 sequence (DNA): TGTGCCGGAAACGGGTTAAGAGGAAGGTTGGATGAGCAGTTCTTC. This encodes CAGNGLRGRLDEQFF.

V usage is TRBV7-8 and J usage is TRBJ2-5; 7 nucleotides agree with TRBD1. The germline V gene encodes CDR1 SGHVS and CDR2 FQNEAQ. The V gene end was trimmed by 0 bases and the J gene end by 5 bases; junction bases not matched to a gene: 9. The CDR3 loop spans 16 amino acids. In DNA, the CDR3 is TGTGCCAGCAGCTTAGCGTCAGCAGGGGGATTGGAGACCCAGTACTTC. Translated: CASSLASAGGLETQYF.

This clone appeared a few times. The J gene is TRBJ1-4, the V gene TRBV5-1, with a weak D call TRBD1 (5 bases). V dropped 4 bases and J dropped 2 bases, with 12 bases sitting between them. Germline lookup yields CDR1 SGHRS and CDR2 YFSETQ. This CDR3 has 15 amino acids. The CDR3 nucleotides are TGCGCCAGCAGCGGCCAGGGTCTTACTAATGAAAAACTGTTTTTT. Encoded protein: CASSGQGLTNEKLFF.

The genes are TRBV6-1 and TRBJ2-7, with D maybe TRBD2 (5 bases). The J call is in doubt because the DNA end fits TRBJ2-1 better. The germline CDR1 and CDR2 sequences are MNHNS and SASEGT. The CDR3 has 14 residues. CDR3 protein: CASSPRAGYNEQFF. DNA for the CDR3: TGTGCCAGTAGTCCGAGGGCGGGTTACAATGAGCAGTTCTTC.